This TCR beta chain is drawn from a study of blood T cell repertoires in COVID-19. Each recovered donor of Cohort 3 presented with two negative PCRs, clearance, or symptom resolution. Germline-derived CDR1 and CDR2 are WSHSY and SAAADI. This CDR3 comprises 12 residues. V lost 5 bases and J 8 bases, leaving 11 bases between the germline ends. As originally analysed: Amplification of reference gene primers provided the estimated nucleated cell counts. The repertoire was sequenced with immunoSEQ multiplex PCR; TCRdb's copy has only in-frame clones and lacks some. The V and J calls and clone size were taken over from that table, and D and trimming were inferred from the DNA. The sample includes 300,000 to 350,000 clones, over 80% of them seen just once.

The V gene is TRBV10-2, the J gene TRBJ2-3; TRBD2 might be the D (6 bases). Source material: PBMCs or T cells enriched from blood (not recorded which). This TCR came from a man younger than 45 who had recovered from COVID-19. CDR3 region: CASSSGEGTQYF. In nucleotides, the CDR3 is TGCGCCAGCAGTTCGGGGGAAGGTACGCAGTATTTT.